Sequencing of this T cell receptor (beta chain) was carried out in a study of blood T cell repertoires in COVID-19 (dated by TCRdb to 2020 to 2021). Regarding the research as a whole: Samples from collaborators originated in the United States, Italy and Spain and spanned both the acute and convalescent phases of COVID-19. Deeply sampled blood TCRbeta repertoires from subjects exposed to, actively infected with, or recovered from COVID-19 were included in the dataset. The samples were drawn from the first 160 participants of the ongoing ImmuneRACE study and from 1,254 subjects provided by 6 global collaborators. The repertoires were made available in a free public database intended to serve as a resource for research on the immune response to SARS-CoV-2. Where available, HLA class I and class II types were taken from metadata supplied by the sample provider and were not determined by assay-based typing. The material from the prospective study consisted of cDNA or gDNA derived from T cells, B-cell-depleted T cells, or PBMCs. A de-identified subject ID, COVID-19 status, age in years and sex were almost always included in the sample metadata.

Summary of the overall study and its limitations: The amount of clinical and demographic metadata varied by source and participant and was provided uncurated.

TCRbeta CDR3 regions were amplified from genomic DNA by means of the immunoSEQ Assay, a bias-controlled multiplex PCR. The published analysis was carried out like this. The number of nucleated cells in each sample was estimated by amplification of reference gene primers within the assay. To quantify the absolute abundance of each unique TCRbeta CDR3 rearrangement, sequence reads were collapsed and filtered. For each sample, productive Simpson clonality was calculated as the square root of Simpson's diversity index over productive rearrangements. As stored in TCRdb, this immuneACCESS dataset retains in-frame rearrangements with V and J assigned. A fraction of the clones does not appear; measured against another copy, unresolved V genes explain less than half of the discrepancy, and the remainder lacks a known reason. V and J calls and clone size are given by that table; D and trimming were obtained from the DNA. The sample contains about 360,000 clones, 85% to 90% of them found a single time. Under 3% of the sample rests with the top ten.

Based on the germline V gene (reference sequence), the CDR1 and CDR2 sequences are LGHDT and YNNKEL. The CDR3 numbers 16 residues from cysteine through phenylalanine. Just CDR3 DNA is preserved here, 48 bases in frame from base 1. For this chain, trimming is 0 bases at the V end and 2 bases at the J end, and the number of junction bases without a gene match is 6. Collaborating institutions collected whole blood in K2EDTA tubes following their own protocols. For TCRbeta analysis, collaborator samples were shipped as frozen whole blood, as isolated PBMCs, or as DNA extracted from either sample type. This clone was seen once. What antigen it recognizes has not been identified. The input lacks base qualities; no much larger clone sits a single base away.

This clonotype originated in a human donor in a cohort sampled during active COVID-19. The chain links TRBV3-1 (or the pseudogene TRBV3-2) with TRBJ2-5, and TRBD2 aligns with 7 junction nucleotides. The sequenced material came from peripheral blood. The CDR3 amino acid sequence is: CASSQDTAGVQETQYF. The sequence in DNA is TGTGCCAGCAGCCAAGATACGGCGGGAGTTCAAGAGACCCAGTACTTC.